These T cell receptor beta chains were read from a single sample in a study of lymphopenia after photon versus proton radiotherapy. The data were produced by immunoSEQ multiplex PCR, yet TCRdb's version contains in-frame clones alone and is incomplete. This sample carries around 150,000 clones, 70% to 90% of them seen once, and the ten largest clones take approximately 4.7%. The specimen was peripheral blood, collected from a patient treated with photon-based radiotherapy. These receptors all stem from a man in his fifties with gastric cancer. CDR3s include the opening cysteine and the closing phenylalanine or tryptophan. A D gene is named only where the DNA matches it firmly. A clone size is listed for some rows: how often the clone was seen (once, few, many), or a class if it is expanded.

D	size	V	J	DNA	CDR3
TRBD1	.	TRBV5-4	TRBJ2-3	TGTGCCAGCAGCTTGGGGGACAGGCGCACAGATACGCAGTATTTT	CASSLGDRRTDTQYF
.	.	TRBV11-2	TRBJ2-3	TGTGCCAGCAGCCCAGGGGACGGCACAGATACGCAGTATTTT	CASSPGDGTDTQYF
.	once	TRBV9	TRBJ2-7	TGTGCCAGTGGCCAGGGGGCGGGAGGGCTCGAGCAGTACTTC	CASGQGAGGLEQYF
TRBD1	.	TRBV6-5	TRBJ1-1	TGTGCCAGCAGTTACCAGGGGGTCACTGAAGCTTTCTTT	CASSYQGVTEAFF
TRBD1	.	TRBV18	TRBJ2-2	TGTGCCAGCTCACTAAACCTGCAGGGGGCCGCCGGGGAGCTGTTTTTT	CASSLNLQGAAGELFF
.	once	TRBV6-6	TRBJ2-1	TGTGCCAGCAGTCCCCTCGACAGGAACTATGAGCAGTTCTTC	CASSPLDRNYEQFF
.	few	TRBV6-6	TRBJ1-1	TGTGCCAGCAGTGACCTTAACACTGAAGCTTTCTTT	CASSDLNTEAFF
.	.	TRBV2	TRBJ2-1	TGTGCCAGCAAGGGAGTAGGAGGTGAGCAGTTCTTC	CASKGVGGEQFF
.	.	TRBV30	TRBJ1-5	TGTGCCTGGAGTGGGGAGAGGTATAGCAATCAGCCCCAGCATTTT	CAWSGERYSNQPQHF
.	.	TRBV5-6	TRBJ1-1	TGTGCCAGCAGCTTGGCCTTCAGGAGCTCTGAAGCTTTCTTT	CASSLAFRSSEAFF
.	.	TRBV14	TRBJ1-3	TGTGCCAGCAGCCTTTCGGCTTTCTCTGGAAACACCATATATTTT	CASSLSAFSGNTIYF
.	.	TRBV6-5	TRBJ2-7	TGTGCCAGCAGCCCCCAAAACTACGAGCAGTACTTC	CASSPQNYEQYF
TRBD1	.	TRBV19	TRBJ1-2	TGTGCCAGTTGGGGACAGGGGACTAACTATGGCTACACCTTC	CASWGQGTNYGYTF
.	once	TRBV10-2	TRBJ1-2	TGCGCCAGCAGTGACTTACCGGGACACAACTATGGCTACACCTTC	CASSDLPGHNYGYTF
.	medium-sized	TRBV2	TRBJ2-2	TGTGCCAGCAATGTGGAGGGGAACACCGGGGAGCTGTTTTTT	CASNVEGNTGELFF
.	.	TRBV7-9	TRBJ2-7	TGTGCCAGCAGCTTATCTGGGGTAGGCGAGCAGTACTTC	CASSLSGVGEQYF
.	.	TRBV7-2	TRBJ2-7	TGTGCCAGCAGCTTAGGCCCCGCTATGGGGGCGGCCGAGCAGTACTTC	CASSLGPAMGAAEQYF
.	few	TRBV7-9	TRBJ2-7	TGTGCCAGCAGCTCAATGGGCGGGAACTACGAGCAGTACTTC	CASSSMGGNYEQYF
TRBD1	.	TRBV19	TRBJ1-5	TGTGCCAGTAGTTTCCCAGGGGGCGGTCAGCCCCAGCATTTT	CASSFPGGGQPQHF
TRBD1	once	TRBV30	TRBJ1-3	TGTGCCTGGAGTGCGGACAGGAGCCTCTCTGGAAACACCATATATTTT	CAWSADRSLSGNTIYF
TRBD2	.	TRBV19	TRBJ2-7	TGTGCCAGTACTCAGCGGGGGGGAGCACCCTACGAGCAGTACTTC	CASTQRGGAPYEQYF
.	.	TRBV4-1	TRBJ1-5	TGCGCCAGCAGCCAAGGCGGGTCAGGGATGTACAATCAGCCCCAGCATTTT	CASSQGGSGMYNQPQHF
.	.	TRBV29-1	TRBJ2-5	TGCAGCGTTCTCCGGGGGAGGGAGACCCAGTACTTC	CSVLRGRETQYF
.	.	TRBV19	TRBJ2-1	TGTGCCAGTAGGGAATTGGAGGGAGGGGGCAATGAGCAGTTCTTC	CASRELEGGGNEQFF
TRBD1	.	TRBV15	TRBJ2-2	TGTGCCACCAGCAACAGGGGGCAGCTGTTTTTT	CATSNRGQLFF
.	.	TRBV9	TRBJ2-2	TGTGCCAGCAGCGTAGTGAGCACCGGGGAGCTGTTTTTT	CASSVVSTGELFF
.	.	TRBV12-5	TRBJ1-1	TGTGCTAGTGGTTTGGTACTCCGGTTTGTCACTGAAGCTTTCTTT	CASGLVLRFVTEAFF
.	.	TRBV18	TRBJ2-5	TGTGCCAGCTCACTCCTCTTAGCGGAGTACCAAGAGACCCAGTACTTC	CASSLLLAEYQETQYF
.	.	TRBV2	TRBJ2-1	TGTGCCAGCAGGAAAAACAATGAGCAGTTCTTC	CASRKNNEQFF
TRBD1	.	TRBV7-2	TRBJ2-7	TGTGCCAGCAGCTTTTCGGGACAGGGTCTTGACGAGCAGTACTTC	CASSFSGQGLDEQYF
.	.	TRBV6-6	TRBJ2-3	TGTGCCAGCACCCCAGGGCGGCGGGACTCGAATACGCAGTATTTT	CASTPGRRDSNTQYF
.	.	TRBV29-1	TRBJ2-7	TGCAGCGTTGTAGCCGGGACCCCCTCCTACGAGCAGTACTTC	CSVVAGTPSYEQYF
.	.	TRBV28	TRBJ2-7	TGTGCCAGCAGTACCGGGACGTACTACTCCTACGAGCAGTACTTC	CASSTGTYYSYEQYF
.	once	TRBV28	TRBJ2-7	TGTGCCAGCCGATTAGGCGGACACGAGCAGTACTTC	CASRLGGHEQYF
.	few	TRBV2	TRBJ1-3	TGTGCCAGCAGTGTACAGGGAAGAACTGGAAACACCATATATTTT	CASSVQGRTGNTIYF
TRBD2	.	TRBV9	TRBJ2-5	TGTGCCAGCAGCTTAGGACTAGCGGGACCCCAAGAGACCCAGTACTTC	CASSLGLAGPQETQYF
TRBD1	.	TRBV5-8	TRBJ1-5	TGTGCCAGCAGCTTAAGCTGGGACAGCGTCAATCAGCCCCAGCATTTT	CASSLSWDSVNQPQHF
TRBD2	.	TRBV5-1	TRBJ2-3	TGCGCCAGCAGCTTGGGTACTAGCGGGAGCACAGATACGCAGTATTTT	CASSLGTSGSTDTQYF
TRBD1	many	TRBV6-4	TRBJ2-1	TGTGCCAGCAGTGGGACAGGGGGCACCTACAATGAGCAGTTCTTC	CASSGTGGTYNEQFF
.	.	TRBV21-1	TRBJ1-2	TGTGCCAGCAGCAAAGAGCAGGGATGCTATGGCTACACCTTC	CASSKEQGCYGYTF
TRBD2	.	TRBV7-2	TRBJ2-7	TGTGCCAGCAGCGGCCGGGACTACTCCTACGAGCAGTACTTC	CASSGRDYSYEQYF
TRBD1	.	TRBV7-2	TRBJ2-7	TGTGCCAGCAGCCCACGCGGGACAGGGGGCCACGAGCAGTACTTC	CASSPRGTGGHEQYF
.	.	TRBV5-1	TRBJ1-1	TGCGCCAGCAGCTTGCCCCCGAACACTGAAGCTTTCTTT	CASSLPPNTEAFF
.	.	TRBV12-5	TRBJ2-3	TGTGCTAGTGGTTTGGGTTACCTAGATACGCAGTATTTT	CASGLGYLDTQYF
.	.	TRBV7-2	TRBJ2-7	TGTGCCAGCAGCTTAGACTTACAATCCTACGAGCAGTACTTC	CASSLDLQSYEQYF
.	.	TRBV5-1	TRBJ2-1	TGCGCCAGCAGCTTGGTATGGAATGAGCAGTTCTTC	CASSLVWNEQFF
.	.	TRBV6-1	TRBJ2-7	TGTGCCAGCAGTGAGAACGGGCAAGACGAGCAGTACTTC	CASSENGQDEQYF
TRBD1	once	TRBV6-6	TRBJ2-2	TGTGCCAGCAGCCGGACAGGGGATAGTGCCGGGGAGCTGTTTTTT	CASSRTGDSAGELFF